This TCR beta chain was documented in a study of T cell changes during pregnancy in multiple sclerosis. Sequenced by immunoSEQ multiplex PCR; TCRdb stores in-frame clones only, minus some. Of roughly 15,000 clones in the sample, roughly 81% were seen once. V was shortened by 2 bases and J by 5 bases, with 9 bases between the two germline ends. This CDR3 comprises 13 residues. Germline CDR1 SEHNR, CDR2 FQNEAQ (reference sequence). The sample consisted of CD8+ T cells from peripheral blood mononuclear cells, taken in the second trimester of pregnancy. This rearrangement joins TRBV7-9 to TRBJ2-5; D unresolved. This sequence was found in a female donor in good health, enrolled as a control in a pregnancy study. The CDR3 bases are TGTGCCAGCAGCTTACTGCGCTGGGAGACCCAGTACTTC. Amino acid sequence: CASSLLRWETQYF.